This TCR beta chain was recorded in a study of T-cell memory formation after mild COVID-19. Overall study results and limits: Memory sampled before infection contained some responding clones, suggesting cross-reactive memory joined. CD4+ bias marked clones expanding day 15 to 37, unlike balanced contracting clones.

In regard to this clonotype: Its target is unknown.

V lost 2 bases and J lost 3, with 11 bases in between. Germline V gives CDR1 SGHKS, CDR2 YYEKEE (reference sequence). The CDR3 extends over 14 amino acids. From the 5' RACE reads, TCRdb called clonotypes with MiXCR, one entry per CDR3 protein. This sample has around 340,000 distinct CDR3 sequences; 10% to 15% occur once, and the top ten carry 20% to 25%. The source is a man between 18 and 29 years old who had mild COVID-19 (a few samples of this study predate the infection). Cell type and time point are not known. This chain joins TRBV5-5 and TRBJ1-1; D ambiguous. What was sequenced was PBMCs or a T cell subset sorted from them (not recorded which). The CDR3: CASSLLGSDTEAFF. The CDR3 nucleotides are TGTGCCAGCAGCTTACTGGGGTCGGACACTGAAGCTTTCTTT. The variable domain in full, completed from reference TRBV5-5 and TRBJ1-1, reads DAGVTQSPTHLIKTRGQQVTLRCSPISGHKSVSWYQQVLGQGPQFIFQYYEKEERGRGNFPDRFSARQFPNYSSELNVNALLLGDSALYLCASSLLGSDTEAFFGQGTRLTVV.